The 29 T cell receptor beta chains in this list originate from one sample, sequenced in a study of HIV-infected patients and healthy controls. Reverse transcription used 450 to 650 ng RNA and constant-region primers for alpha and beta. Each of the alpha and beta chains got its own library through chain-specific third strand synthesis with indices. MiXCR was run by TCRdb on the 5' RACE reads, yielding one entry per CDR3 protein. The table lists about 14,000 distinct CDR3 sequences, roughly an eighth of them singletons. Antiretroviral therapy had run roughly three months, about 14 weeks, before follow-up blood collection. The repertoire came from unfractionated whole blood and reflected all unsorted peripheral T cells. The sample was blood, taken during antiretroviral therapy. The source is an adult with HIV infection. The donor label of this sample is uncertain.

This clonotype was found many times. The chain recombines TRBV20-1 with TRBJ2-1, with a weak D call TRBD1 (5 bases). The V gene lost 1 base and the J gene lost 6 bases, with 13 bases spanning the gap. Germline CDR1 and CDR2: DFQATT and SNEGSKA (reference sequence). This CDR3 spans 14 amino acids. The CDR3 here is CSARGVGRGNEQFF. The CDR3, as DNA: TGCAGTGCTAGAGGGGTAGGAAGGGGCAATGAGCAGTTCTTC.

This clonotype was detected only once. Just one base apart from a much larger clone, this may be a read error. The chain joins TRBV2 to TRBJ2-2, with D hard to call. Germline V gives CDR1 SNHLY, CDR2 FYNNEI. The CDR3 runs to 14 residues. The CDR3 protein is CASREVASTGELFF. CDR3 in DNA: TGTGCCAGCAGAGAAGTGGCGTCCACCGGGGAGCTGTTTTTT. Supplemented by reference TRBV2 and TRBJ2-2, the full variable domain reads EPEVTQTPSHQVTQMGQEVILRCVPISNHLYFYWYRQILGQKVEFLVSFYNNEISEKSEIFDDQFSVERPDGSNFTLKIRSTKLEDSAMYFCASREVASTGELFFGEGSRLTVL.

This clonotype was counted many times. CDR3 loop: CASSQDPGSDYNEQFF. In DNA, the CDR3 is TGTGCCAGCAGCCAAGATCCTGGTTCAGACTACAATGAGCAGTTCTTC. The chain has TRBV4-2 and TRBJ2-1; no clear D. The CDR3 extends over 16 amino acids. CDR1 is LGHNA, CDR2 YNFKEQ, per germline. The V end was cut by 0 bases, the J end by 3 bases, with 12 bases between.

V usage is TRBV10-1 and J usage is TRBJ1-1; D may be TRBD1 (6 bases). The length of the CDR3 is 13 residues. Germline V gene lookup returns CDR1 WNHNN and CDR2 SYGVQD (reference sequence). The V end lost 6 bases, the J end lost 0 bases, and 8 bases lay between the germline ends. CDR3: CASSGQLNTEAFF. The CDR3 DNA is TGCGCCAGCAGCGGACAGTTGAACACTGAAGCTTTCTTT.

This clonotype was detected many times. CDR3 sequence: CASSKGTSGRAEETQYF. In nucleotides, the CDR3 is TGTGCCAGCAGCAAGGGGACTAGCGGGAGGGCCGAAGAGACCCAGTACTTC. This chain uses TRBV7-9 with TRBJ2-5; 16 nucleotides agree with TRBD2. The V gene's germline CDR1 is SEHNR and CDR2 FQNEAQ (reference sequence). V was pared by 5 bases and J by 3 bases, with 6 bases of the junction left unmatched. The CDR3 extends over 17 amino acids.

The rearrangement links TRBV7-9 to TRBJ2-2; 9 bases align to TRBD1. The CDR3 extends over 15 amino acids. The germline gives CDR1 SEHNR, CDR2 FQNEAQ (reference sequence). V dropped 5 bases and J dropped 4; count of bases not matched to a gene: 5. This chain's CDR3 is CASSIQGAGTGELFF. As DNA, the CDR3 is TGTGCCAGCAGCATACAGGGGGCCGGCACCGGGGAGCTGTTTTTT.

This clonotype was observed at least ten times. This chain uses TRBV10-3 with TRBJ2-7; D not certain. The V and J ends lost 6 bases and 0 bases respectively, with 6 bases between them. The length of the CDR3 is 12 residues. CDR1 and CDR2 (germline): ENHRY, SYGVKD. Written as DNA, the CDR3 is TGTGCCATCAGGGTGAGCTCCTACGAGCAGTACTTC. Protein: CAIRVSSYEQYF.

The J gene is TRBJ1-4, the V gene TRBV6-6; 9 bases match TRBD1. Germline V CDR1 and CDR2: MNHNY, SVGAGI (reference sequence). The CDR3 is 15 residues long. After removal of 0 bases from V and 8 bases from J, the junction contained 4 bases not matched to a gene. The CDR3 DNA reads as TGTGCCAGCAGTTACTCACAGGGGGCGGGGGAAAAACTGTTTTTT. The encoded protein is CASSYSQGAGEKLFF.

Notes on this clonotype: This may come from a read error, since a much larger clone is one base off. The chain uses TRBV18 and TRBJ2-1; no reliable D call. The V and J ends lost 2 bases and 6 bases respectively, with 17 bases between them. Germline CDR1 KGHSH, CDR2 LQKENI. CDR3 size: 16 residues. CDR3 DNA: TGTGCCAGCTCACCAAGTGAACCCCTCCAATTCAATGAGCAGTTCTTC. Its protein is CASSPSEPLQFNEQFF.

In this sample, this clonotype turned up many times. The chain has TRBV20-1 and TRBJ2-1, with D possibly TRBD2 on 6 matching bases. Trimming took off 3 bases at V and 2 bases at J, with 14 bases between the two ends. The CDR3 is made up of 15 amino acids. The germline gives CDR1 DFQATT, CDR2 SNEGSKA (reference sequence). The CDR3 DNA reads as TGCAGTGCTAGGTTGTTGGGGGGACCCTACAATGAGCAGTTCTTC. Translation gives CSARLLGGPYNEQFF.

The V and J genes are TRBV12-3 or TRBV12-4 and TRBJ2-1; the match to TRBD1 covers 7 bases. The CDR3 extends over 15 amino acids. V was clipped by 4 bases and J by 3 bases; unmatched bases: 6. This CDR3 reads CASSSTGQIYNEQFF. The CDR3 DNA follows: TGTGCCAGCAGTTCGACAGGGCAGATCTACAATGAGCAGTTCTTC.

By proportion, this clonotype is medium-sized. The chain has TRBV28 and TRBJ2-5; 9 bases are shared with TRBD1. There are 14 residues in the CDR3. Germline CDR1 and CDR2: MDHEN and SYDVKM. Trimming took 5 bases from V and 5 from J; bases not matched to a gene: 6. The CDR3 region is CASSPPGTGETQYF. The CDR3 bases are TGTGCCAGCAGTCCGCCGGGGACAGGGGAGACCCAGTACTTC.

The sample holds many counts of this clonotype. This rearrangement joins TRBV20-1 to TRBJ2-5, with 7 nucleotides matching TRBD2. Germline V CDR1 and CDR2: DFQATT, SNEGSKA (reference sequence). Unmatched junction bases numbered 9, after V lost 0 bases and J lost 11 bases. The CDR3 covers 13 residues. CDR3 in DNA: TGCAGTGCTAGAGATATGGAGAGGGAGGGGCAGTACTTC. This sequence encodes CSARDMEREGQYF.

There are a few counts of this clonotype. The chain recombines TRBV6-6 with TRBJ2-2; D is unresolved. CDR1 is MNHNY and CDR2 is SVGAGI in the germline V gene (reference sequence). This CDR3 has 17 residues. Trimming took 0 bases from V and 0 from J, leaving 11 bases between them. The CDR3 DNA is TGTGCCAGCAGTTACTCGAGGCCGACCGCGAACACCGGGGAGCTGTTTTTT. The encoded protein is CASSYSRPTANTGELFF.

This clonotype was seen at least ten times. The chain has TRBV20-1 and TRBJ2-5, with D possibly TRBD2 on 5 matching bases. Germline lookup yields CDR1 DFQATT and CDR2 SNEGSKA (reference sequence). Trimming took off 0 bases at V and 5 bases at J, with 19 bases between the two ends. The length of the CDR3 is 16 residues. In DNA form, the CDR3 reads TGCAGTGCTAGAGAAGGTAGCAGAGGGATTCCGGAGACCCAGTACTTC. This codes for CSAREGSRGIPETQYF.

This clonotype was detected many times. The chain employs TRBV20-1 and TRBJ2-2; 10 nucleotides align to TRBD2. Germline-derived CDR1 and CDR2 are DFQATT and SNEGSKA (reference sequence). The CDR3 runs to 16 residues. The junction had 6 bases not matched to a gene; V was cut back by 2 bases and J by 3 bases. CDR3 nucleotide sequence: TGCAGTGCTAGAAAAGCGGGAGGGCCGGACACCGGGGAGCTGTTTTTT. Its translation is CSARKAGGPDTGELFF.

This clonotype was observed a handful of times. V is TRBV12-3 or TRBV12-4 and J is TRBJ2-1, with D possibly matching TRBD2 (7 bases). The CDR3 totals 15 residues. V was clipped by 5 bases and J by 6 bases, with 17 bases between them. The CDR3 nucleotides are TGTGCCAGCAGTCCTGGGGGGGCCGTCTCCAATGAGCAGTTCTTC. Translation gives CASSPGGAVSNEQFF.

This clonotype was seen at least ten times. J is TRBJ2-5 and V is TRBV10-2, with unresolved D. The germline V gene has CDR1 WSHSY and CDR2 SAAADI. This CDR3 spans 14 amino acids. Deletions cut 5 bases from V and 0 bases from J, with 10 bases between. For the CDR3, the DNA is TGCGCCAGCAGTCGGAACGGGTACCAAGAGACCCAGTACTTC. It encodes CASSRNGYQETQYF.

Ten or more counts support this clonotype. The rearrangement joins TRBV6-5 to TRBJ2-7, with a possible D match to TRBD1 (5 bases). This CDR3 spans 15 amino acids. Trimming shortened V by 5 bases and J by 3 bases, and 17 bases separated the two germline ends. Germline assignment: CDR1 MNHEY and CDR2 SVGAGI. This CDR3 reads CASSQRHGGHYEQYF. The CDR3 DNA sequence: TGTGCCAGCAGTCAACGACACGGCGGACACTACGAGCAGTACTTC.

The sample holds many counts of this clonotype. V is TRBV15 and J is TRBJ1-1; D unclear. From germline, CDR1 is LNHNV and CDR2 YYDKDF (reference sequence). Trimming left V 5 bases short and J 7 bases short, with 8 bases between. The CDR3 covers 11 residues. CDR3 nucleotide sequence: TGTGCCACCAGCTTTAAGGGTGAAGCTTTCTTT. This encodes CATSFKGEAFF.

The chain links TRBV2 to TRBJ2-7; 9 bases line up with TRBD1. Per germline, CDR1 SNHLY and CDR2 FYNNEI. The V and J ends lost 9 bases and 4 bases, in that order; junction bases with no gene match: 7. This CDR3 has 13 residues. The CDR3 loop reads CARSGTGRYEQYF. CDR3 coding DNA: TGTGCCAGGTCCGGGACAGGGAGGTACGAGCAGTACTTC.

This clonotype was counted ten times or more. The V gene is TRBV5-6, the J gene TRBJ2-1; D ambiguous. The CDR3 consists of 12 residues. Germline V gene data show CDR1 as SGHDT and CDR2 as YYEEEE. V was trimmed by 4 bases and J by 8 bases, leaving 10 bases between them. The CDR3 region has the DNA TGTGCCAGCAGCATAGCATTCGATGAGCAGTTCTTC. Protein: CASSIAFDEQFF.

This clonotype is labeled medium-sized. This chain joins TRBV2 and TRBJ1-5; D is unclear. The germline V gene has CDR1 SNHLY and CDR2 FYNNEI. The CDR3 runs to 13 residues. Trimming took 4 bases from V and 3 from J, leaving 7 bases between them. CDR3 loop: CASSVNINQPQHF. CDR3 DNA sequence: TGTGCCAGCAGTGTCAACATCAATCAGCCCCAGCATTTT.

This clonotype was found a few times. The chain recombines TRBV12-3 or TRBV12-4 with TRBJ2-2; possibly TRBD1 or TRBD2 for D (7 bases each). This CDR3 comprises 17 residues. Trimming stripped 6 bases from V and 4 bases from J, with 21 bases between. CDR3 coding DNA: TGTGCCAGCAGCCCAGGGGGGGGGGCGATTCGCACCGGGGAGCTGTTTTTT. Its translation: CASSPGGGAIRTGELFF.

This clonotype has at least ten counts. This chain uses TRBV7-2 with TRBJ2-1; 7 nucleotides line up with TRBD2. Germline V gene sequence: CDR1 SGHTA, CDR2 FQGNSA. This CDR3 is 15 amino acids long. V was pared by 1 base and J by 4 bases, with 4 bases of the junction left unmatched. The CDR3 nucleotides read TGTGCCAGCAGCTTAGAGCCGGGGGGATACAATGAGCAGTTCTTC. Translating it yields CASSLEPGGYNEQFF.

This clonotype turned up a few times. The J gene is TRBJ2-1, the V gene TRBV7-3; D remains ambiguous. Deletions cut 5 bases from V and 8 bases from J, with 13 bases between. The germline V gene encodes CDR1 SGHTA and CDR2 FQGTGA. CDR3 length: 13 amino acids. CDR3 sequence reads: CASSPPASDEQFF. Written as DNA, the CDR3 is TGTGCCAGCAGCCCCCCAGCGTCGGATGAGCAGTTCTTC.

The sample holds many counts of this clonotype. The chain combines TRBV29-1 with TRBJ2-2; D not resolved. V shed 0 bases and J shed 8 bases, with 10 bases lying between them. This CDR3 has 13 residues. The germline gives CDR1 SQVTM, CDR2 ANQGSEA. The CDR3 region is CSVEETPGGELFF. CDR3 in DNA: TGCAGCGTTGAAGAAACACCTGGGGGGGAGCTGTTTTTT.

This clonotype was found many times. One end of the junction does not line up with germline, which may come from a read error. The chain couples TRBV7-7 to TRBJ2-4, with D possibly TRBD2 on 6 matching bases. The germline CDR1 and CDR2 sequences are SSHAT and FNYEAQ (reference sequence). This CDR3 has 17 amino acids. As DNA, the CDR3 is TGTGCTAGCAGTGCCTTTCGGGAGCTACTAGCCAAAAACATTCAGTACTTC. Translation: CASSAFRELLAKNIQYF.

This chain joins TRBV28 and TRBJ2-7; 10 bases fit TRBD2. This CDR3 is 15 amino acids long. Trimming at V came to 6 bases and at J to 1 base, leaving 6 bases not matched to a gene. Germline CDR1 reads MDHEN; CDR2 reads SYDVKM. CDR3 nucleotide sequence: TGTGCCAGCAGGATTCAACTAGCGGGATCCTACGAGCAGTACTTC. It encodes CASRIQLAGSYEQYF.